This T cell receptor (beta chain) emerged from a study of CD8+CD57+ T cells in acquired aplastic anemia. Study background: Average DNA yield from sorted CD4+ and CD8+ cells was about 3.2 ug.

Unmatched junction bases numbered 3, after V lost 2 bases and J lost 4 bases. The CDR3 runs 13 residues. Germline V CDR1 and CDR2: DFQATT, SNEGSKA (reference sequence). This clonotype was observed a handful of times. Investigators profiled TCR beta VDJ and CDR3 from genomic DNA template. Using its own MiXCR run on the reads, TCRdb lists one record per CDR3 protein. The table has more than 150,000 distinct CDR3 sequences, around 50% seen once. CD8+CD57+ cell expansion, shown by flow cytometry, had occurred in the patients selected for sequencing. Material: sorted CD4+, CD8+, or CD8+CD57+ T cells (not recorded which) from PBMCs. The rearrangement links TRBV20-1 to TRBJ2-7, with 9 bases identical to TRBD1. The receptor was derived from a human donor with aplastic anemia. CDR3 bases: TGCAGTGCTAGACCGGACAGGGGATACGAGCAGTACTTC. Its protein product is CSARPDRGYEQYF.